This TCR beta chain was identified in a study of cytomegalovirus exposure and HLA in healthy donors. Profiling relied on immunoSEQ multiplex PCR, and the TCRdb table lists in-frame clones only, not all of them. The repertoire holds some 160,000 clones, with 88% as singletons. This CDR3 spans 11 amino acids. The germline V gene encodes CDR1 DFQATT and CDR2 SNEGSKA (reference sequence). Deletions cut 6 bases from V and 5 bases from J, with 10 bases between. The TCR was taken from a young man in good health and CMV-seronegative. The material sequenced was PBMCs. The chain recombines TRBV20-1 with TRBJ1-1, with no clear D. Written as DNA, the CDR3 is TGCAGTGCCGCCTACCCGACTGAAGCTTTCTTT. Translated: CSAAYPTEAFF.